This TCR beta chain was profiled in a study of siplizumab effects on memory and regulatory T cells. Study results and limitations: Alloreactive sequences whose origin lay in unstimulated CD4+ memory cells were significantly reduced by siplizumab. Most proliferating CD4+ or CD8+ clones, roughly 75-96%, had no naive or memory assignment. Major contributors to the alloresponse seemed to be naive T cells, which also appeared more diverse than memory cells. Treatment with siplizumab left mappable alloreactive CD4+ clones averaging approximately 62% Treg-derived, compared with approximately 25% in controls.

TCRdb's table, derived via immunoSEQ multiplex PCR, lists solely in-frame clones and lacks some. The sample records 100,000 or so clones, roughly 95% being singletons. Turning to this clone: Its target is unknown.

The sample consisted of non-Treg CD4+ T cells sorted from blood. The origin of this receptor is a human donor in good health.

DNA of the CDR3: TGTGCCAGCAGCTTAGTAGGCACTAGAAAATTCCATGAGCAGTTCTTC. This gives the protein CASSLVGTRKFHEQFF. This sequence joins TRBV7-9 and TRBJ2-1, with a tentative D call TRBD2 (5 bases). The CDR3 is 16 amino acids. V shed 1 base and J shed 8 bases, with 18 bases lying between them. Germline lookup yields CDR1 SEHNR and CDR2 FQNEAQ (reference sequence).